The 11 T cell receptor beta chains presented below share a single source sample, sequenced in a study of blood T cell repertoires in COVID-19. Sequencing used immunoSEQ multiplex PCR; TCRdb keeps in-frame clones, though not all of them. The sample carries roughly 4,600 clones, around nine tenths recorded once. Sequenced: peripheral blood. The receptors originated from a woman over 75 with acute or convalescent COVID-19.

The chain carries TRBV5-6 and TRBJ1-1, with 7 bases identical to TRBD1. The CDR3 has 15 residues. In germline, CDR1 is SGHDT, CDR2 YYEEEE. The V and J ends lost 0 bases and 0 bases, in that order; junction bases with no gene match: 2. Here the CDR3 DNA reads TGTGCCAGCAGCTTGGACAGGGGATTGAACACTGAAGCTTTCTTT. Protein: CASSLDRGLNTEAFF.

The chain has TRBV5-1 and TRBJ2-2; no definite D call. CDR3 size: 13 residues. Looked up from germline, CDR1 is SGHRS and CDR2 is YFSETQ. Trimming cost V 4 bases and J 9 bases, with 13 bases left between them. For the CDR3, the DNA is TGCGCCAGCAGCCCCTCAGGTACCAGGGAGCTGTTTTTT. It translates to CASSPSGTRELFF.

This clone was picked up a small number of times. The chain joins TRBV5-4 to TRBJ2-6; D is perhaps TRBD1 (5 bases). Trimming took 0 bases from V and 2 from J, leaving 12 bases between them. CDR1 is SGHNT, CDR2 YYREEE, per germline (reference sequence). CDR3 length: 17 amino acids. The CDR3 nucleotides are TGTGCCAGCAGCTTGGGGACATCTAGAACTGGGGCCAACGTCCTGACTTTC. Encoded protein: CASSLGTSRTGANVLTF.

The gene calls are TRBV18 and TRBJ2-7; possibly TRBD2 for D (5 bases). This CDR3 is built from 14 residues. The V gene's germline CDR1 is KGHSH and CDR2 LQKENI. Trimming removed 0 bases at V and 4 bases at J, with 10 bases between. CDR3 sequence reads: CASSPPAREYEQYF. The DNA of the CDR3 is TGTGCCAGCTCACCACCGGCGAGGGAGTACGAGCAGTACTTC.

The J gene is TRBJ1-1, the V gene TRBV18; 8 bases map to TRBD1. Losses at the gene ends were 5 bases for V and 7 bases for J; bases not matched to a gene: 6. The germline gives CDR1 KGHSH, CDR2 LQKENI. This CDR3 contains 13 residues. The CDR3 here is CASSGQGFGEAFF. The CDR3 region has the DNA TGTGCCAGCTCAGGACAGGGTTTTGGTGAAGCTTTCTTT.

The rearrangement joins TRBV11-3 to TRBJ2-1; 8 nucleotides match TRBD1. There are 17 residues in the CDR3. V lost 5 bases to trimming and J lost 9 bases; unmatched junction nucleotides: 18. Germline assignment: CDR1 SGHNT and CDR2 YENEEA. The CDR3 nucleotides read TGTGCCAGCAGCCCGCAGGGGGCCTCCCCGGGTGTTGGTGAGCAGTTCTTC. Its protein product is CASSPQGASPGVGEQFF. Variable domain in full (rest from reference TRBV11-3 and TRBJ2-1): EAGVVQSPRYKIIEKKQPVAFWCNPISGHNTLYWYLQNLGQGPELLIRYENEEAVDDSQLPKDRFSAERLKGVDSTLKIQPAELGDSAVYLCASSPQGASPGVGEQFFGPGTRLTVL.

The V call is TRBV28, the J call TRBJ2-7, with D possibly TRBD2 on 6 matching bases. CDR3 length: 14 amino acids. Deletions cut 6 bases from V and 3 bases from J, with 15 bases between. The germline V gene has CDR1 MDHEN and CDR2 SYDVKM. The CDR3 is CASSPRGGRYEQYF. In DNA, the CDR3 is TGTGCCAGCAGCCCTCGAGGAGGGCGCTACGAGCAGTACTTC.

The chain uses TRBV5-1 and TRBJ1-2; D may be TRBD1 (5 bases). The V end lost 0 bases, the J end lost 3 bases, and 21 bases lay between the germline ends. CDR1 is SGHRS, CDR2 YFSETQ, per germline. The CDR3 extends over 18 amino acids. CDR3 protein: CASSLDGVGQGGDYGYTF. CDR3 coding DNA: TGCGCCAGCAGCTTGGATGGAGTTGGCCAGGGAGGGGACTATGGCTACACCTTC.

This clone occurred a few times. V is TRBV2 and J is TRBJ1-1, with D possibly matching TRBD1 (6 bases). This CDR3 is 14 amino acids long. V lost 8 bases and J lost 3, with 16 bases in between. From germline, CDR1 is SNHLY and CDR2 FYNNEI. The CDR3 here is CASGRSSGDTEAFF. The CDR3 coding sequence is TGTGCCAGCGGAAGGTCTTCAGGGGACACTGAAGCTTTCTTT. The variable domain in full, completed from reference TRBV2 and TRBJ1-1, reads EPEVTQTPSHQVTQMGQEVILRCVPISNHLYFYWYRQILGQKVEFLVSFYNNEISEKSEIFDDQFSVERPDGSNFTLKIRSTKLEDSAMYFCASGRSSGDTEAFFGQGTRLTVV.

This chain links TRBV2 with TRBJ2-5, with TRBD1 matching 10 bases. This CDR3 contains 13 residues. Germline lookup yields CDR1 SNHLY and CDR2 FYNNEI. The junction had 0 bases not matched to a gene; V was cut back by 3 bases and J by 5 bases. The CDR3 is CASSEGQGETQYF. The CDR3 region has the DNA TGTGCCAGCAGTGAGGGACAGGGGGAGACCCAGTACTTC.

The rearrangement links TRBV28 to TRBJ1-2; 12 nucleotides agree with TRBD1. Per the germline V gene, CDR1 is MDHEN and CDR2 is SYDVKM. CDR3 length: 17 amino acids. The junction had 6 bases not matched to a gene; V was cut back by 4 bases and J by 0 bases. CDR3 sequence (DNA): TGTGCCAGCAGTTCACCGGGACAGGGGGCCACTAACTATGGCTACACCTTC. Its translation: CASSSPGQGATNYGYTF.